Presented here are 9 T cell receptor beta chains from one specimen sequenced in a study of CD8+ T cells in alopecia areata. Treatment: oral pan-JAK inhibitor, 5-10 mg twice daily. RNA was extracted and reverse transcribed into cDNA as the sequencing template. The data were produced by immunoSEQ multiplex PCR, yet TCRdb's version contains in-frame clones alone and is incomplete. Altogether 100,000 to 150,000 clones are present, about 59% being singletons, with the ten largest covering more than 5.5%. The source was CD4+ T cells sorted from blood, collected at week 4, from a patient treated with tofacitinib. Receptors originate from a human donor with alopecia areata.

The table lists this clone with a few counts. The chain has TRBV7-2 and TRBJ2-5; TRBD2 aligns across 12 bases. V shed 7 bases and J 5 bases; nucleotides not matched to a gene: 11. The CDR3 has 16 residues. CDR1 is SGHTA, CDR2 FQGNSA, per germline. The CDR3 sequence is CASTLRLAGDRETQYF. The CDR3 bases are TGTGCCAGCACCCTTCGACTAGCGGGAGATCGGGAGACCCAGTACTTC.

The rearrangement links TRBV4-1 to TRBJ1-5; no firm D call. With 1 base removed from V and 6 bases from J, the gap between germline ends came to 10 bases. The CDR3 has 14 amino acids. Germline V gene data show CDR1 as MGHRA and CDR2 as YSYEKL. CDR3 DNA: TGCGCCAGCAGCCAAGGGTCGGGGAGTCAGCCCCAGCATTTT. It translates to CASSQGSGSQPQHF.

The chain employs TRBV7-2 and TRBJ2-6; no definite D call. This CDR3 is built from 16 residues. Germline CDR1 and CDR2: SGHTA and FQGNSA. V shed 1 base and J shed 1 base, with 8 bases lying between them. The CDR3 DNA reads as TGTGCCAGCAGCTTAGTTCATTCGTCTGGGGCCAACGTCCTGACTTTC. The encoded protein is CASSLVHSSGANVLTF.

Comments on this clone: Other DNA sequences within the sample encode an identical CDR3. The gene calls are TRBV29-1 and TRBJ2-5; no clear D. The V end was cut by 6 bases, the J end by 1 base, with 9 bases between. This CDR3 has 12 amino acids. The V gene's germline CDR1 is SQVTM and CDR2 ANQGSEA. The DNA of the CDR3 is TGCAGCGTCGAAAGGGCCCAAGAGACCCAGTACTTC. It encodes CSVERAQETQYF.

On this clone: Mismatch with germline at one junction end may stem from a read error. V and J are TRBV2 and TRBJ2-4; D may be TRBD2 (6 bases). The CDR3 is made up of 12 amino acids. CDR1 SNHLY and CDR2 FYNNEI come from the germline V gene. The CDR3 region has the DNA TGTGCCAGCAGTGAAGGACACTCGCTAGCGTGCTTC. Translating it yields CASSEGHSLACF.

The V gene is TRBV5-4, the J gene TRBJ2-5, with D tentatively TRBD2 (5 bases). The V end lost 7 bases, the J end lost 1 base, and 11 bases lay between the germline ends. Germline CDR1 is SGHNT and CDR2 is YYREEE (reference sequence). The CDR3 length is 13 residues. The CDR3 DNA reads as TGTGCCAGCTCCGGAAGCGGCCAAGAGACCCAGTACTTC. Its protein is CASSGSGQETQYF. The complete variable domain, with remaining parts taken from reference TRBV5-4 and TRBJ2-5, reads ETGVTQSPTHLIKTRGQQVTLRCSSQSGHNTVSWYQQALGQGPQFIFQYYREEENGRGNFPPRFSGLQFPNYSSELNVNALELDDSALYLCASSGSGQETQYFGPGTRLLVL.

The chain employs TRBV30 and TRBJ2-2; D is possibly TRBD1 or TRBD2 (5 bases each). V was pared by 4 bases and J by 1 base, with 10 bases between. The CDR3 has 14 residues. From germline, CDR1 is GTSNPN and CDR2 SVGIG (reference sequence). This chain's CDR3 is CAWTGRKNTGELFF. CDR3 DNA: TGTGCCTGGACGGGGCGCAAGAACACCGGGGAGCTGTTTTTT.

The rearrangement uses TRBV2 and TRBJ1-4; D remains ambiguous. V was pared by 3 bases and J by 5 bases, with 4 bases between. Looked up from germline, CDR1 is SNHLY and CDR2 is FYNNEI. CDR3 length: 12 amino acids. Written as DNA, the CDR3 is TGTGCCAGCAGTGACAGAAATGAAAAACTGTTTTTT. Protein product: CASSDRNEKLFF.

V gene TRBV5-4 combines with J gene TRBJ2-7; possibly TRBD1 for D (6 bases). V lost 4 bases, J lost 6 bases, and 20 bases lay in between. The CDR3 totals 15 residues. The germline gives CDR1 SGHNT, CDR2 YYREEE (reference sequence). The CDR3 DNA is TGTGCCAGCAGCCCATCCCCGGACAGTCCAAGCGAGCAGTACTTC. Its translation: CASSPSPDSPSEQYF.